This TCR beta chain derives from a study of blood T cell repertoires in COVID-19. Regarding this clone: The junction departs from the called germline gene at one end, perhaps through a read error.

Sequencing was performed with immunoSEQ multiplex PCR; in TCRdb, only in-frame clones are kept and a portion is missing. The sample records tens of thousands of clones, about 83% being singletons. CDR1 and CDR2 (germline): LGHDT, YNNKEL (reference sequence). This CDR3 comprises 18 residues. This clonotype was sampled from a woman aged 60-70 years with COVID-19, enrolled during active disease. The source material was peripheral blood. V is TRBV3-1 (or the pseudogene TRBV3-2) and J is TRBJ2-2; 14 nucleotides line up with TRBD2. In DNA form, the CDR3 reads TGTGCCAGCAGCCGTGGACTAGCGGGAGGTAGCAACACGGGGGAGCTGTTTTTT. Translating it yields CASSRGLAGGSNTGELFF.